This TCR beta chain was identified in a study of blood T cell repertoires in COVID-19. Study details: Collection of acute and convalescent COVID-19 samples took place in the United States, Italy and Spain. T cells, B-cell-depleted T cells, or PBMCs provided the cDNA or gDNA that served as material.

As handled by the study authors: Reference gene primer amplification in the assay estimated nucleated cell counts. Generated by immunoSEQ multiplex PCR, the TCRdb table keeps only in-frame clones and is missing some. V and J calls and clone size follow that table, whereas D and trimming were derived from the DNA. The sample shows approximately 240,000 clones, 80% to 85% of them seen only once. V lost 5 bases and J 8 bases, leaving 12 bases between the germline ends. Germline loops: CDR1 PRHDT, CDR2 FYEKMQ (reference sequence). The CDR3 length is 12 residues. V gene TRBV13 combines with J gene TRBJ1-2; weak D call: TRBD1 (6 bases). The sequence derives from a woman older than 75 with active or convalescent COVID-19. Sequenced material: peripheral blood. CDR3 sequence (DNA): TGTGCCAGCAGCGAAACAGGGTTCGGCTACACCTTC. Its protein is CASSETGFGYTF.